These T cell receptor beta chains were read from a single sample in a study of a mutant IDH1 vaccine in newly diagnosed glioma. The antigens of these receptors remain unknown. TCRdb keeps only in-frame clones here, not all; method: immunoSEQ multiplex PCR. Of tens of thousands of clones listed, around nine tenths are singletons. The sample consisted of PBMCs, taken from a glioma patient whose treatment included an IDH1 peptide vaccine. Every receptor here comes from a woman aged 50 to 65 with glioma. Each CDR3 is given with its conserved first and last residue. D genes are given only for firm matches. Some rows have no size entry. The others give once, few or many, or a class for an expanded clone.

D gene,V gene,CDR3 length,J gene,clone size,CDR3 protein,CDR3 DNA
NA,TRBV7-3,13,TRBJ2-1,NA,CASSSGLYNEQFF,TGTGCCAGCAGCTCGGGCCTATACAATGAGCAGTTCTTC
TRBD1,TRBV5-1,15,TRBJ1-5,many,CASSLETGSNQPQHF,TGCGCCAGCAGCTTGGAGACAGGGAGTAATCAGCCCCAGCATTTT
TRBD2,TRBV25-1,14,TRBJ2-7,NA,CASRAGGGAYEQYF,TGTGCCAGCAGGGCGGGAGGGGGAGCCTACGAGCAGTACTTC
NA,TRBV30,13,TRBJ2-7,NA,CAWSTGTRHEQYF,TGTGCCTGGAGCACCGGGACCCGACACGAGCAGTACTTC
NA,TRBV9,16,TRBJ2-1,NA,CASSVDVGEPYNEQFF,TGTGCCAGCAGCGTAGACGTGGGGGAACCCTACAATGAGCAGTTCTTC
NA,TRBV9,16,TRBJ2-5,NA,CASSAPDGVGAETQYF,TGTGCCAGCAGCGCCCCAGATGGAGTAGGGGCCGAGACCCAGTACTTC
NA,TRBV11-2,16,TRBJ1-4,NA,CASSLVGGRRDEKLFF,TGTGCCAGCAGCTTAGTAGGGGGTAGAAGAGATGAAAAACTGTTTTTT
NA,TRBV7-6,14,TRBJ2-1,few,CASSLRGSYNEQFF,TGTGCCAGCAGCTTACGGGGGTCCTACAATGAGCAGTTCTTC
NA,TRBV29-1,13,TRBJ2-7,NA,CSVSSGTRYEQYF,TGCAGCGTGTCCTCCGGGACACGCTACGAGCAGTACTTC
NA,TRBV2,13,TRBJ2-7,NA,CASSWDTGHEQYF,TGTGCCAGCAGTTGGGACACAGGGCACGAGCAGTACTTC
NA,TRBV5-8,13,TRBJ2-7,NA,CASSRDGHYEQYF,TGTGCCAGCAGCCGGGACGGCCACTACGAGCAGTACTTC
NA,TRBV25-1,15,TRBJ1-2,NA,CASSEGGWQNYGYTF,TGTGCCAGCAGTGAGGGAGGGTGGCAGAACTATGGCTACACCTTC
NA,TRBV19,15,TRBJ2-1,once,CASSIKAVSYNEQFF,TGTGCCAGTAGTATCAAGGCAGTTTCGTACAATGAGCAGTTCTTC
NA,TRBV29-1,21,TRBJ2-1,NA,CSVELPTWRKDFRSSYNEQFF,TGCAGCGTTGAACTCCCCACTTGGCGGAAAGACTTTAGAAGCTCCTACAATGAGCAGTTCTTC
NA,TRBV4-1,16,TRBJ1-6,NA,CASSPSGGLSNSPLHF,TGCGCCAGCAGCCCCTCCGGGGGTTTGAGTAATTCACCCCTCCACTTT
NA,TRBV18,14,TRBJ2-7,once,CASSPGTGNYEQYF,TGTGCCAGCTCACCCGGGACGGGAAACTACGAGCAGTACTTC
NA,TRBV21-1,17,TRBJ2-5,NA,CASSKGQLAGEEETQYF,TGTGCCAGCAGCAAAGGCCAACTAGCGGGAGAGGAGGAGACCCAGTACTTC
NA,TRBV28,13,TRBJ1-4,NA,CASRKATNEKLFF,TGTGCCAGCAGGAAGGCAACTAATGAAAAACTGTTTTTT
TRBD1,TRBV5-8,16,TRBJ1-2,NA,CASSLGAGTGRYGYTF,TGTGCCAGCAGCTTGGGGGCCGGGACAGGCCGATATGGCTACACCTTC